A selection of T cell receptor beta chains follows, all from one sample in a study of radiotherapy plus CTLA-4 blockade in lung cancer. Generated by immunoSEQ multiplex PCR, the TCRdb table keeps only in-frame clones and is missing some. The sample has more than 90,000 clones; 81% are singletons. The specimen comprised peripheral blood, sampled from a patient treated with radiotherapy plus ipilimumab. The receptors stem from a human donor with non-small cell lung cancer that progressed on radiotherapy plus ipilimumab. Some clones in this sample may be carry-over from other donors' samples. The CDR3 runs from the conserved cysteine through the conserved F or W. A D gene is named only where the DNA matches it firmly. A row's size may be missing; if present it is once, few, many or a size class.

j_gene,abundance,v_gene,d_gene,CDR3aa,CDR3nt
TRBJ2-1,.,TRBV5-4,.,CASSSDTNDEQFF,TGTGCCAGCAGCTCGGACACTAACGATGAGCAGTTCTTC
TRBJ2-7,.,TRBV7-6,.,CASSLSRDPSYEQYF,TGTGCCAGCAGCTTAAGTAGGGACCCTTCCTACGAGCAGTACTTC
TRBJ2-3,.,TRBV5-1,.,CASSWGVFEDTQYF,TGCGCCAGCAGCTGGGGAGTCTTTGAGGATACGCAGTATTTT
TRBJ2-2,.,TRBV29-1,.,CSAYFTGELFF,TGCAGCGCATACTTCACCGGGGAGCTGTTTTTT
TRBJ1-2,.,TRBV7-2,TRBD1,CASSSPYRGRRGGGYTF,TGTGCCAGCAGCTCTCCCTACAGGGGCCGCAGGGGGGGTGGCTACACCTTC
TRBJ2-7,.,TRBV5-1,.,CASSPFAGYEQYF,TGCGCCAGCAGCCCGTTTGCAGGGTACGAGCAGTACTTC
TRBJ2-1,.,TRBV7-2,.,CASSLATYNEQFF,TGTGCCAGCAGCTTAGCAACCTACAATGAGCAGTTCTTC
TRBJ1-4,.,TRBV9,TRBD1,CASSARTGQGNEKLFF,TGTGCCAGCAGCGCACGCACGGGACAGGGAAATGAAAAACTGTTTTTT
TRBJ2-7,once,TRBV29-1,.,CSVEGSYEQYF,TGCAGCGTTGAAGGGAGCTACGAGCAGTACTTC
TRBJ2-1,.,TRBV5-1,TRBD2,CASSGTSGSGEYNEQFF,TGCGCCAGCAGCGGTACCTCGGGGAGCGGGGAGTACAATGAGCAGTTCTTC
TRBJ2-5,.,TRBV11-3,.,CASSSTGKGQETQYF,TGTGCCAGCAGCTCAACAGGGAAGGGGCAAGAGACCCAGTACTTC
TRBJ1-3,.,TRBV6-5,.,CASSYLSGNTIYF,TGTGCCAGCAGTTACCTTTCTGGAAACACCATATATTTT
TRBJ2-7,.,TRBV2,.,CASSEDRGGFEQYF,TGTGCCAGCAGTGAAGACAGGGGAGGGTTCGAGCAGTACTTC
TRBJ1-6,.,TRBV6-1,.,CASSVEEGMVSPLHF,TGTGCCAGCAGTGTAGAGGAGGGGATGGTCTCACCCCTCCACTTT
TRBJ2-7,.,TRBV7-2,TRBD1,CASAKTGSNEQYF,TGTGCCAGCGCAAAGACAGGGTCCAACGAGCAGTACTTC
TRBJ2-1,.,TRBV4-1,.,CASSLPLGIGGSNEQFF,TGCGCCAGCAGCCTCCCTCTCGGTATAGGGGGAAGTAATGAGCAGTTCTTC
TRBJ2-7,few,TRBV5-8,.,CASSEHRVLSYEQYF,TGTGCCAGCAGCGAACACAGGGTTTTATCCTACGAGCAGTACTTC
TRBJ1-1,few,TRBV7-3,.,CASRTPGTRNTEAFF,TGTGCCAGCAGGACTCCCGGGACACGGAACACTGAAGCTTTCTTT
TRBJ2-3,.,TRBV10-3,.,CATTGRGADTQYF,TGTGCCACCACAGGGAGGGGGGCAGATACGCAGTATTTT
TRBJ2-7,.,TRBV6-5,.,CASSYSLVGGIYEQYF,TGTGCCAGCAGTTACTCGCTTGTCGGGGGAATCTACGAGCAGTACTTC
TRBJ1-4,.,TRBV5-4,.,CASSFRGGGSEKLFF,TGTGCCAGCAGCTTTCGCGGGGGAGGAAGTGAAAAACTGTTTTTT
TRBJ2-5,.,TRBV5-1,TRBD1,CASSIGQGGTFQETQYF,TGCGCCAGCAGCATCGGACAGGGGGGAACTTTCCAAGAGACCCAGTACTTC
TRBJ1-5,few,TRBV14,TRBD1,CASSPSGQGTQPQHF,TGTGCCAGCAGCCCGTCGGGACAGGGGACGCAGCCCCAGCATTTT
TRBJ2-7,.,TRBV19,.,CASSISGPLSYEQYF,TGTGCCAGTAGTATCTCCGGGCCCCTCTCCTACGAGCAGTACTTC
TRBJ2-7,.,TRBV6-5,.,CASSSTYSSYEQYF,TGTGCCAGCAGTTCCACCTACTCCTCCTACGAGCAGTACTTC
TRBJ1-6,once,TRBV2,.,CASHRDNSPLHF,TGTGCCAGTCACAGGGACAATTCACCCCTCCACTTT
TRBJ2-3,.,TRBV19,.,CASSMWQSTDTQYF,TGTGCCAGTAGTATGTGGCAGAGCACAGATACGCAGTATTTT
TRBJ1-4,.,TRBV4-2,.,CASSRSDSATNEKLFF,TGTGCCAGCAGCCGATCCGACAGTGCAACTAATGAAAAACTGTTTTTT
TRBJ1-4,.,TRBV4-3,.,CASSQGAGNPTNEKLFF,TGCGCCAGCAGCCAAGGGGCTGGGAATCCAACTAATGAAAAACTGTTTTTT
TRBJ1-6,.,TRBV2,.,CASRQASSYNSPLHF,TGTGCCAGCAGACAGGCTAGCTCCTATAATTCACCCCTCCACTTT
TRBJ2-1,.,TRBV29-1,TRBD2,CSSGTSGGYNEQFF,TGCAGCTCGGGGACTAGCGGGGGCTACAATGAGCAGTTCTTC
TRBJ2-5,.,TRBV7-7,.,CASSLASWQETQYF,TGTGCTAGCAGCTTAGCTAGTTGGCAAGAGACCCAGTACTTC
TRBJ1-1,.,TRBV28,.,CASSSPGSPVRNTEAFF,TGTGCCAGCAGTTCTCCAGGGTCTCCAGTCCGGAACACTGAAGCTTTCTTT
TRBJ2-1,.,TRBV7-2,.,CASSSTRYNEQFF,TGTGCCAGCAGCTCCACCAGGTACAATGAGCAGTTCTTC
TRBJ1-2,.,TRBV9,.,CASSVVSVAAEGYTF,TGTGCCAGCAGCGTAGTCTCTGTGGCCGCCGAAGGCTACACCTTC
TRBJ2-7,.,TRBV18,TRBD1,CASSPLGQGRGEQYF,TGTGCCAGCTCACCACTGGGACAGGGACGGGGCGAGCAGTACTTC
TRBJ2-3,.,TRBV11-3,.,CASSLDSRTDTQYF,TGTGCCAGCAGCTTAGATTCCCGCACAGATACGCAGTATTTT
TRBJ2-3,once,TRBV7-9,.,CASSLFGGRFGQHTDTQYF,TGTGCCAGCAGCTTATTCGGGGGTCGGTTCGGCCAGCACACAGATACGCAGTATTTT
TRBJ1-5,few,TRBV5-8,.,CASSLYGNQPQHF,TGTGCCAGCAGCTTGTACGGTAATCAGCCCCAGCATTTT
TRBJ2-7,few,TRBV10-3,.,CAISENRGQGSYEQYF,TGTGCCATCAGTGAGAACCGTGGCCAGGGGTCCTACGAGCAGTACTTC
TRBJ1-1,.,TRBV20-1,.,CSARMNTEAFF,TGCAGTGCTAGAATGAACACTGAAGCTTTCTTT
TRBJ2-5,once,TRBV4-3,.,CASSQLVQETQYF,TGCGCCAGCAGCCAACTAGTTCAAGAGACCCAGTACTTC
TRBJ2-1,.,TRBV29-1,.,CSVSSSTYNEQFF,TGCAGCGTCTCAAGCTCCACCTACAATGAGCAGTTCTTC
TRBJ2-3,.,TRBV2,.,CASSPYLGSTDTQYF,TGTGCCAGCAGTCCTTATTTGGGATCTACAGATACGCAGTATTTT
TRBJ2-1,.,TRBV18,TRBD1,CASSLRDRGNNEQFF,TGTGCCAGCTCACTCCGGGACAGGGGGAACAATGAGCAGTTCTTC
TRBJ2-2,.,TRBV6-4,.,CASSVLGGTGELFF,TGTGCCAGCAGTGTCTTGGGGGGCACCGGGGAGCTGTTTTTT
TRBJ1-5,.,TRBV6-5,.,CASSEVEQLPQHF,TGTGCCAGCAGTGAAGTTGAGCAGCTACCCCAGCATTTT
TRBJ2-7,.,TRBV19,TRBD1,CASSWGTGGPYEQYF,TGTGCCAGTAGTTGGGGGACAGGAGGTCCCTACGAGCAGTACTTC
TRBJ1-5,.,TRBV28,.,CASSPVGPDHPQHF,TGTGCCAGCAGCCCAGTGGGCCCTGATCATCCCCAGCATTTT
TRBJ2-3,.,TRBV29-1,TRBD1,CSAEGDRGHSDTQYF,TGCAGCGCCGAGGGGGACAGGGGCCATTCTGATACGCAGTATTTT
TRBJ1-6,.,TRBV6-5,TRBD1,CASSYLRTGYSPLHF,TGTGCCAGCAGTTACCTAAGGACAGGGTATTCACCCCTCCACTTT
TRBJ1-1,.,TRBV6-6,.,CASERIVNTEAFF,TGTGCCAGCGAACGAATCGTGAACACTGAAGCTTTCTTT
TRBJ2-7,.,TRBV27,TRBD1,CASSFRWTGDEQYF,TGTGCCAGCAGTTTCCGATGGACAGGGGACGAGCAGTACTTC
TRBJ2-7,.,TRBV20-1,.,CSAASSYEQYF,TGCAGTGCTGCCTCCTCCTACGAGCAGTACTTC
TRBJ2-2,.,TRBV6-4,.,CASSDPGGGELFF,TGTGCCAGCAGTGACCCGGGCGGCGGGGAGCTGTTTTTT
TRBJ1-6,.,TRBV7-3,TRBD1,CASSLQGGHSPLHF,TGTGCCAGCAGCTTACAGGGGGGACATTCACCCCTCCACTTT
TRBJ1-1,.,TRBV6-1,TRBD1,CASTRTGANTEAFF,TGTGCCAGCACCAGGACAGGGGCAAACACTGAAGCTTTCTTT
TRBJ1-5,.,TRBV19,.,CASRQTRNQPQHF,TGTGCCTCGCGGCAGACGAGGAATCAGCCCCAGCATTTT
TRBJ2-5,once,TRBV28,TRBD1,CASSLIRQGAGETQYF,TGTGCCAGCAGTTTAATCCGGCAGGGGGCAGGAGAGACCCAGTACTTC
TRBJ1-1,.,TRBV7-2,.,CASSPRERVNTEAFF,TGTGCCAGCAGCCCAAGGGAGAGAGTGAACACTGAAGCTTTCTTT